This is a list of T cell receptor beta chains from one sample in a study of cytomegalovirus exposure and HLA in healthy donors. TCRdb's table, derived via immunoSEQ multiplex PCR, lists solely in-frame clones and lacks some. The data show some 90,000 clones, approximately 72% seen once. The specimen was PBMCs. Receptor source: a middle-aged woman in good health and CMV-seronegative. The CDR3 runs from the conserved cysteine through the conserved F or W. The D gene is left open where the match is weak. The size of a clone is reported for some rows only, either as once, few or many, or as a class for expanded clones.

>TRBJ2-3|TRBV13|once|TRBD2
CASSPSRGLAGGPGDTQYF
TGTGCCAGCAGCCCTTCGCGGGGGCTAGCGGGAGGGCCGGGGGATACGCAGTATTTT
>TRBJ1-2|TRBV2|.|.
CASILSTAGEGYTF
TGTGCCAGCATACTCTCCACCGCAGGGGAAGGCTACACCTTC
>TRBJ2-2|TRBV7-7|.|.
CASSLVEGYRTGELFF
TGTGCCAGCAGCTTAGTTGAGGGTTATCGGACCGGGGAGCTGTTTTTT
>TRBJ2-5|TRBV9|.|.
CASSLGPRETQYF
TGTGCCAGCAGCTTGGGGCCTAGAGAGACCCAGTACTTC
>TRBJ2-5|TRBV29-1|.|.
CSVASREETQYF
TGCAGCGTTGCTTCTCGGGAGGAGACCCAGTACTTC
>TRBJ1-1|TRBV14|few|.
CASSPRTSSTPHF
TGTGCCAGCAGCCCACGGACATCCTCTACACCCCATTTT
>TRBJ2-1|TRBV7-8|.|TRBD2
CASSSRLAGYHEQFF
TGTGCCAGCAGCTCACGACTAGCGGGGTACCATGAGCAGTTCTTC
>TRBJ2-2|TRBV11-3|few|.
CASSLGELSGELFF
TGTGCCAGCAGCTTAGGCGAGCTCTCCGGGGAGCTGTTTTTT
>TRBJ1-1|TRBV7-9|.|.
CASSLINTEAFF
TGTGCCAGCAGCTTAATAAACACTGAAGCTTTCTTT
>TRBJ2-4|TRBV19|.|.
CASSIESVAKNIQYF
TGTGCCAGTAGTATAGAGTCGGTAGCCAAAAACATTCAGTACTTC
>TRBJ1-1|TRBV6-6|.|.
CASRLTGWGLNTEAFF
TGTGCCAGCAGGCTTACAGGTTGGGGGCTGAACACTGAAGCTTTCTTT
>TRBJ2-1|TRBV7-9|.|TRBD2
CASSRLAGNEQFF
TGTGCCAGCAGCCGACTAGCGGGAAATGAGCAGTTCTTC